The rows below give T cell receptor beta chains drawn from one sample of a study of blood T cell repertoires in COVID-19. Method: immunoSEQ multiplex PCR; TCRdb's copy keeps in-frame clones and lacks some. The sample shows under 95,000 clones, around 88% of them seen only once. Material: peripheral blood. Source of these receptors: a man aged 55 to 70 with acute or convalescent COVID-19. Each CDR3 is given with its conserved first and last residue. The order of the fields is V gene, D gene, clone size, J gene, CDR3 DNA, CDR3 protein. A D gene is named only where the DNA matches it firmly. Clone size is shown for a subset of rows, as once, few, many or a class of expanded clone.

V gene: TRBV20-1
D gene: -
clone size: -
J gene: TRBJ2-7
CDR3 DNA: TGCAGTGCTAGTGAGGGCCGCGAGCAGTACTTC
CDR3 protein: CSASEGREQYF

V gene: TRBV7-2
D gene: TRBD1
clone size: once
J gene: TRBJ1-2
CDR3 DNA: TGTGCCAGCAGCTTCTCGACAGGGACAGGCGGCTACACCTTC
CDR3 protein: CASSFSTGTGGYTF

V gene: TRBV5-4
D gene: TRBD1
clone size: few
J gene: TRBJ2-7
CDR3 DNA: TGTGCCAGCAGCTTCCGACAGGGTCTCCACGAGCAGTACTTC
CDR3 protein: CASSFRQGLHEQYF

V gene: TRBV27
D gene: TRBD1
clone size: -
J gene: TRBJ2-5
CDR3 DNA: TGTGCCAGCAGCTCAGGCAAAGGGGGCACATATCAAGAGACCCAGTACTTC
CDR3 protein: CASSSGKGGTYQETQYF

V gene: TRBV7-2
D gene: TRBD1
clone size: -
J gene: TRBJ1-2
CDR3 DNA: TGTGCCAGCAGCCCATCCGGGGGGGGACAGGGCGGGAACTATGGCTACACCTTC
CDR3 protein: CASSPSGGGQGGNYGYTF

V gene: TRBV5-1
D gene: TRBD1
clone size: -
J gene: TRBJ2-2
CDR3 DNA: TGCGCCAGCAGCTTGGGGACAGGGAACACCGGGGAGCTGTTTTTT
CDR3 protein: CASSLGTGNTGELFF

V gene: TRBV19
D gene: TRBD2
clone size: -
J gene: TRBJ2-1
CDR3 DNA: TGTGCCAGTAGTATGTCGGGACTAGCGGACAATGAGCAGTTCTTC
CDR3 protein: CASSMSGLADNEQFF

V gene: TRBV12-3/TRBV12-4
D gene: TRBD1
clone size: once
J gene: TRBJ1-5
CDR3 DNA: TGTGCCAGCAGTCGACAGGGGGATCAGCCCCAGCATTTT
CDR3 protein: CASSRQGDQPQHF

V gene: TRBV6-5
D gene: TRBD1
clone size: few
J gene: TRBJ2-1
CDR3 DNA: TGTGCCAGCAGGGCACAGGGGCCTTCCTACAATGAGCAGTTCTTC
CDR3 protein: CASRAQGPSYNEQFF

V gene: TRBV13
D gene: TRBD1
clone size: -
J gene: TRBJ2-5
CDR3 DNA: TGTGCCAGCAGCTCCGACAGGGGGTTGATCGGAGAGACCCAGTACTTC
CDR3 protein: CASSSDRGLIGETQYF

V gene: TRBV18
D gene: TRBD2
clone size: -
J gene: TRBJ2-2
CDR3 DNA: TGTGCCAGCTCACCACCGGGGGGACTATCGAACACCGGGGAGCTGTTTTTT
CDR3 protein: CASSPPGGLSNTGELFF

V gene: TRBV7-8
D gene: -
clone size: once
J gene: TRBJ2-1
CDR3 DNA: TGTGCCAGCAGCCTCGGGAATGAGCAGTTCTTC
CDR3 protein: CASSLGNEQFF

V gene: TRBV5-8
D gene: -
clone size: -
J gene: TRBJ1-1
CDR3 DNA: TGTGCCAGCAGCCTGGGGCAGTGGGCAGTGAACACTGAAGCTTTCTTT
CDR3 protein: CASSLGQWAVNTEAFF

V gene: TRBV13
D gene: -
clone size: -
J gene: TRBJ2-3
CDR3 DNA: TGTGCCAGCAGCCGTCGACTAACAGATACGCAGTATTTT
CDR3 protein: CASSRRLTDTQYF

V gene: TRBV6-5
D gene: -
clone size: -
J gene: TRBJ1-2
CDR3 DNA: TGTGCCAGCAGTCCACCGGGGGGCTACGGCTACACCTTC
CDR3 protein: CASSPPGGYGYTF

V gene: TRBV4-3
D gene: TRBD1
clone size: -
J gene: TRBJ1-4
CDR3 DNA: TGCGCCAGCAGCCAACGTCGACAGGGGGCCTCTAATGAAAAACTGTTTTTT
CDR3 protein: CASSQRRQGASNEKLFF

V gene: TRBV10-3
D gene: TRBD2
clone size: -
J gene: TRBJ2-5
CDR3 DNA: TGTGCCATCAGAAGCGGGGGGGAAGAGACCCAGTACTTC
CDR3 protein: CAIRSGGEETQYF

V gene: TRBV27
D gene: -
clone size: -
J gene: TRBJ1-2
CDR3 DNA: TGTGCCAGCAGTTACGGGACTGACTATGGCTACACCTTC
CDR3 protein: CASSYGTDYGYTF

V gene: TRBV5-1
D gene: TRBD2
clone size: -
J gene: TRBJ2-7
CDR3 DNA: TGCGCCAGCAGCTTGGCCTTAGCGGGGGCCAGCTCCTACGAGCAGTACTTC
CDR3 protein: CASSLALAGASSYEQYF

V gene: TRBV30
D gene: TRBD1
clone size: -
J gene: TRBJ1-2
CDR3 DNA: TGTGCCTGGGGGAGGGGGCATAACTATGGCTACACCTTC
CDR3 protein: CAWGRGHNYGYTF

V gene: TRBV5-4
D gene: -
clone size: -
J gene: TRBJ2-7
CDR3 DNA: TGTGCCAGCAGCTCGGACCAGGGACTGCGCTTCGAGCAGTACTTC
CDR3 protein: CASSSDQGLRFEQYF

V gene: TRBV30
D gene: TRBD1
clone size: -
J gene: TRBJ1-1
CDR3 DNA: TGTGCCTGGAGCCTGGGTTGGGACAGGGTCACTGAAGCTTTCTTT
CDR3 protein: CAWSLGWDRVTEAFF

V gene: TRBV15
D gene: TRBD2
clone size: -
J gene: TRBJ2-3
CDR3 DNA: TGTGCCACCAGCAGAGAGGGATTTAGCGGGGGGCTCCTAAGCACAGATACGCAGTATTTT
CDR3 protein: CATSREGFSGGLLSTDTQYF

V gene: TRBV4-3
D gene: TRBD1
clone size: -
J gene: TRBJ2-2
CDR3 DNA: TGCGCCAGCAGCCAAGATTTTTTGGTGGGGCCGACAGGGTGGACCGGGGAGCTGTTTTTT
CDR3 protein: CASSQDFLVGPTGWTGELFF

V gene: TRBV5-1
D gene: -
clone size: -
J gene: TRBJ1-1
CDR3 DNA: TGCGCCAGCAGCTTGGTTCCAGGGGTAGACACTGAAGCTTTCTTT
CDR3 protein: CASSLVPGVDTEAFF

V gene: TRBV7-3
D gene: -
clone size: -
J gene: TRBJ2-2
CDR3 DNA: TGTGCCAGCAGCGCAACAGGTTACGGGACCGGGGAGCTGTTTTTT
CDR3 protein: CASSATGYGTGELFF

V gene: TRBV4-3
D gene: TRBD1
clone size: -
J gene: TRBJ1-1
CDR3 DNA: TGCGCCAGCAGCCCGGGACAGGGGACTCTGAACACTGAAGCTTTCTTT
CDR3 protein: CASSPGQGTLNTEAFF

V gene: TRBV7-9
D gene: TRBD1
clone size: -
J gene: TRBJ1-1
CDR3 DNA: TGTGCCAGCAGCCCGGACAGGGAAGCTTTCTTT
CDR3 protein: CASSPDREAFF

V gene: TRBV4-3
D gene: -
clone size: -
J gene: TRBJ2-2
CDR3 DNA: TGCGCCAGCAGCCAAGATCACAGGATGCCGAACACCGGGGAGCTGTTTTTT
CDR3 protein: CASSQDHRMPNTGELFF

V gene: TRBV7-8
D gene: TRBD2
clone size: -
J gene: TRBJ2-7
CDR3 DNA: TGTGCCAGCAGCCGAGATAGCGGGGGTCCACACGAGCAGTACTTC
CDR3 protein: CASSRDSGGPHEQYF

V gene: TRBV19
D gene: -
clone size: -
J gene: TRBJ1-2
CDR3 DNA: TGTGCCAGTAGTATAGCACGAGGTGGTGGCTACACCTTC
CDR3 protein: CASSIARGGGYTF

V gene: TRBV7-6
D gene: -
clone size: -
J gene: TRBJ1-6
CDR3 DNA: TGTGCCAGCAGATCAGCTGGGCCTAATTCACCCCTCCACTTT
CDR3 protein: CASRSAGPNSPLHF

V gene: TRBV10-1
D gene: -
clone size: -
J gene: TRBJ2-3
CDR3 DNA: TGCGCCAGCAGTGAGTCCAGGGTCAGGGATACGCAGTATTTT
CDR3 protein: CASSESRVRDTQYF

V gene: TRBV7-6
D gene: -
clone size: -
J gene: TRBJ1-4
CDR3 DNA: TGTGCCAGCAGCTTGGACCTCGTGGACAGAACTAATGAAAAACTGTTTTTT
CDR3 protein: CASSLDLVDRTNEKLFF

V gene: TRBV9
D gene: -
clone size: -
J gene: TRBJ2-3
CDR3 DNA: TGTGCCAGCAGCGCGAGTAGCACAGATACGCAGTATTTT
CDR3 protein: CASSASSTDTQYF

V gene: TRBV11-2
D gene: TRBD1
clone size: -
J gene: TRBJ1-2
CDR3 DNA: TGTGCCAGCAGCTTAACGCCGGGACAGGGCACCTATGGCTACACCTTC
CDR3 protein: CASSLTPGQGTYGYTF

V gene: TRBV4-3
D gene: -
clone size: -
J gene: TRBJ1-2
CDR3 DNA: TGCGCCAGCAGCCAGACAGTGAACACTTTTAACTATGGCTACACCTTC
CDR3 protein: CASSQTVNTFNYGYTF

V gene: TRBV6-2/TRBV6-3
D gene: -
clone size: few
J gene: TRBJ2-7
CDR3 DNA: TGTGCCAGCAGTTACTCTCTAGAAGGAGAGCCCTACGAGCAGTACTTC
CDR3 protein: CASSYSLEGEPYEQYF

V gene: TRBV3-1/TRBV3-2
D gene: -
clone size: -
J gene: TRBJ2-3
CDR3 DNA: TGTGCCAGCAGCCAAGATGTTGGGGAGGTTAGCCACAGCACAGATACGCAGTATTTT
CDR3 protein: CASSQDVGEVSHSTDTQYF

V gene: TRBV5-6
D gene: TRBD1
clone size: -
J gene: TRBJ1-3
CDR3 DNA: TGTGCCAGCAGCTGGGACAGGGGAGCTGGAAACACCATATATTTT
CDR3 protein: CASSWDRGAGNTIYF

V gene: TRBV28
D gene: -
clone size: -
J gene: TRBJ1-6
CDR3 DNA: TGTGCCAGCAGTTTACTCCGGATAGGGGAGGCAAATTCACCCCTCCACTTT
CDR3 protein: CASSLLRIGEANSPLHF

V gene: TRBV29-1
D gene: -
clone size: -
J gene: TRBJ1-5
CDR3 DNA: TGCAGCGTTGCTACAGGGAATAGCAATCAGCCCCAGCATTTT
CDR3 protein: CSVATGNSNQPQHF

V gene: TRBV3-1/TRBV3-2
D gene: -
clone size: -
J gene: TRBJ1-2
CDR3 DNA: TGTGCCAGCAGCCAAGGGTCAGGGGCTCACTATGGCTACACCTTC
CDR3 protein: CASSQGSGAHYGYTF

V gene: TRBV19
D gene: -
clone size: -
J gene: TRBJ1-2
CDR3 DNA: TGTGCCAGTAGTATCGGTCGGAACAGTATTAAGTATGGCTACACCTTC
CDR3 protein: CASSIGRNSIKYGYTF

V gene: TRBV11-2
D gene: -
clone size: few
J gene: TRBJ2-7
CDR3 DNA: TGTGCCAGCAGCTTAGGGAGGGGACAGTCCACGGTCGAGCAGTACTTC
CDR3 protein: CASSLGRGQSTVEQYF

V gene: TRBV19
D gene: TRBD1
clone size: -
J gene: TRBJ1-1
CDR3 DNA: TGTGCCAGTAGTAGCTCCGGACAGGGAGACACTGAAGCTTTCTTT
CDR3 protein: CASSSSGQGDTEAFF

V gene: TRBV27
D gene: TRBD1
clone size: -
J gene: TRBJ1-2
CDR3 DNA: TGTGCCAGCAGTCCCACCCGGGGACAGGCTAACTATGGCTACACCTTC
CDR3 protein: CASSPTRGQANYGYTF

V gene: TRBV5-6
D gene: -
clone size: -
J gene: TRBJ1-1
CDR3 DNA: TGTGCCAGCAGCTTCACGGGCCAGGGCTTACCTGAAGCTTTCTTT
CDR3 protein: CASSFTGQGLPEAFF

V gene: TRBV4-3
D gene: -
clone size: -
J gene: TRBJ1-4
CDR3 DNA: TGCGCCAGCAGCCAAGAGCCGGGTCACGATGAAAAACTGTTTTTT
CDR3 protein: CASSQEPGHDEKLFF

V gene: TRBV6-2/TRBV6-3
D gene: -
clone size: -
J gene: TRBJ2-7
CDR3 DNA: TGTGCCAGCAGCTCGTTGAGGGCCAAGGGTCGCTACGAGCAGTACTTC
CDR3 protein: CASSSLRAKGRYEQYF

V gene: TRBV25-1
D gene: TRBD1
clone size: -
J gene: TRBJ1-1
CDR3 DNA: TGTGCCAGCAGTGACCCGGGGACAGGGGGCAAGGGAACTGAAGCTTTCTTT
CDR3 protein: CASSDPGTGGKGTEAFF

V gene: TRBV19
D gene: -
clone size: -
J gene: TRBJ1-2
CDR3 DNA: TGTGCCAGTAGTATTTCCCAGGGCTCCTATGGCTACACCTTC
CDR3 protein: CASSISQGSYGYTF

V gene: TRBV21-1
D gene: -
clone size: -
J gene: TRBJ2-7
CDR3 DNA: TGTGCCAGCAGACAAAGGAGGGACAGGGGGAGGGACGAGCAGTACTTC
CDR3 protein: CASRQRRDRGRDEQYF

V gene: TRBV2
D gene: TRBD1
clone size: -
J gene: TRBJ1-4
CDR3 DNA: TGTGCCAGCAGTGCTGGACAGGGTGTCGGGGAAAAACTGTTTTTT
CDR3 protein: CASSAGQGVGEKLFF

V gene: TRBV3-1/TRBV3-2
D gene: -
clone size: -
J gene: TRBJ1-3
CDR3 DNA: TGTGCCAGCAGCCTTCCTTCGAGATCTTCTGGAAACACCATATATTTT
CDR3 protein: CASSLPSRSSGNTIYF